These 6 T cell receptor beta chains originate from one sample sequenced in a study of siplizumab effects on memory and regulatory T cells. Sequencing was performed with immunoSEQ multiplex PCR; in TCRdb, only in-frame clones are kept and a portion is missing. The sample contains 100,000 or so clones, about 92% of which appear only once. Sample: Tregs sorted from blood. These receptors all come from a human donor in good health.

CDR3 protein: CASSARTGTYEQYF. The CDR3 bases are TGTGCCAGTAGTGCCCGGACAGGGACCTACGAGCAGTACTTC. The V call is TRBV19, the J call TRBJ2-7; 8 positions agree with TRBD1. This CDR3 has 14 amino acids. V was clipped by 5 bases and J by 2 bases; unmatched bases: 5. Germline lookup yields CDR1 LNHDA and CDR2 SQIVND (reference sequence).

The CDR3 spells CSVERDYGYTF. Written as DNA, the CDR3 is TGCAGCGTTGAGCGGGACTATGGCTACACCTTC. The chain joins TRBV29-1 to TRBJ1-2; the D is unclear. CDR1 and CDR2 from the germline V gene are SQVTM and ANQGSEA. Trimming took 3 bases from V and 3 from J, leaving 5 bases between them. CDR3 length equals 11 residues.

This chain uses TRBV15 with TRBJ2-1; a possible D gene is TRBD2 (6 bases). Between the trimmed V and J ends, which lost 5 bases and 3 bases, there was a span of 17 bases. The CDR3 runs 16 residues. Germline CDR1 is LNHNV and CDR2 is YYDKDF (reference sequence). As DNA, the CDR3 is TGTGCCACCAGCGACCGTCGGCGGGAAGTCTACAATGAGCAGTTCTTC. Amino acids: CATSDRRREVYNEQFF. The variable domain in full, completed from reference TRBV15 and TRBJ2-1, reads DAMVIQNPRYQVTQFGKPVTLSCSQTLNHNVMYWYQQKSSQAPKLLFHYYDKDFNNEADTPDNFQSRRPNTSFCFLDIRSPGLGDTAMYLCATSDRRREVYNEQFFGPGTRLTVL.

The genes are TRBV5-8 and TRBJ2-3; 7 positions match TRBD1. The CDR3 consists of 15 residues. Germline values: CDR1 SGHTS, CDR2 YDEGEE. Trimming took 4 bases from V and 6 from J; bases not matched to a gene: 11. Here the CDR3 reads CASSLGQASRDTQYF. The DNA for the CDR3 is TGTGCCAGCAGCCTCGGACAGGCTTCGAGGGATACGCAGTATTTT.

This chain joins TRBV19 and TRBJ2-3; maybe TRBD2 (6 bases). The germline V gene encodes CDR1 LNHDA and CDR2 SQIVND (reference sequence). This CDR3 has 15 residues. Trimming left V 7 bases short and J 8 bases short, with 22 bases between. The CDR3 sequence: CASTDSGPLVRTQYF. Here the CDR3 DNA reads TGTGCCAGTACGGATAGCGGCCCCTTGGTGCGTACGCAGTATTTT. Variable domain in full (rest from reference TRBV19 and TRBJ2-3): DGGITQSPKYLFRKEGQNVTLSCEQNLNHDAMYWYRQDPGQGLRLIYYSQIVNDFQKGDIAEGYSVSREKKESFPLTVTSAQKNPTAFYLCASTDSGPLVRTQYFGPGTRLTVL.

This chain joins TRBV6-6 and TRBJ1-1, with 7 bases fitting TRBD1. The CDR3 consists of 15 residues. From germline, CDR1 is MNHNY and CDR2 SVGAGI (reference sequence). The V and J ends lost 1 base and 4 bases, in that order; junction bases with no gene match: 6. CDR3 sequence reads: CASSYLTGLSTEAFF. As DNA, the CDR3 is TGTGCCAGCAGTTACTTGACAGGGTTGAGCACTGAAGCTTTCTTT.